This is a list of T cell receptor beta chains from one sample in a study of T cells in localized non-small cell lung cancer. The table came from immunoSEQ multiplex PCR; TCRdb's copy has only in-frame clones and leaves some out. The repertoire holds 35,000 to 50,000 clones, with around 90% as singletons. The sample in question was PBMCs, obtained before any cancer treatment. The receptors here all came from a woman aged 35 to 75 with stage II lung adenocarcinoma. The conserved cysteine and the conserved F or W are not part of the CDR3 here.

length | J | V | CDR3
9 | TRBJ2-5 | TRBV6-5 | AASTLETQY
13 | TRBJ1-1 | TRBV5-1 | ASSLGLTQNTEAF
12 | TRBJ1-5 | TRBV10-3 | AIAPSHRGQPQH
12 | TRBJ1-4 | TRBV7-6 | ASSSRAGGEKLF
14 | TRBJ2-3 | TRBV6-6 | ASSYFRGKSTDTQY
12 | TRBJ2-5 | TRBV6-5 | ASSYLEEARPQY
9 | TRBJ1-1 | TRBV19 | ASTRTGEAF
11 | TRBJ2-5 | TRBV19 | ASSSDSQETQY
11 | TRBJ2-3 | TRBV5-5 | ASRTGTTDTQY
12 | TRBJ1-2 | TRBV2 | ASWDGRANYGYT
12 | TRBJ2-3 | TRBV6-5 | ASRPLRGGDTQY
12 | TRBJ1-1 | TRBV19 | ASSIDPGNTEAF
14 | TRBJ2-7 | TRBV5-1 | ASSYSTGGSPYEQY
13 | TRBJ2-2 | TRBV28 | ASRSRDRGGGELF
14 | TRBJ2-2 | TRBV19 | ASRRTSGGNTGELF
9 | TRBJ2-1 | TRBV6-6 | ASSYSDEQF
11 | TRBJ2-1 | TRBV29-1 | SVRGLANNEQF
13 | TRBJ1-1 | TRBV6-1 | ASRVNYRGETEAF
13 | TRBJ1-5 | TRBV19 | ASSKGPYSNQPQH
12 | TRBJ2-3 | TRBV29-1 | SAGRGGPSDTQY
11 | TRBJ2-1 | TRBV2 | ASSEGWVDEQF
12 | TRBJ2-2 | TRBV10-1 | ASSESFNTGELF
11 | TRBJ2-7 | TRBV6-6 | ASSSGGVYEQY
15 | TRBJ2-6 | TRBV6-4 | ASSDSIRGSGANVLT
13 | TRBJ2-3 | TRBV9 | ASSRAGVITDTQY
13 | TRBJ1-1 | TRBV2 | ASSNGQRMNTEAF
13 | TRBJ1-2 | TRBV6-5 | ASSRLQSGNYGYT
11 | TRBJ2-3 | TRBV6-1 | ASRAGGTDTQY
11 | TRBJ1-5 | TRBV6-1 | ASNGALDQPQH
12 | TRBJ1-1 | TRBV5-4 | ASSVNRGNTEAF
10 | TRBJ2-5 | TRBV6-1 | ASSERIETQY
13 | TRBJ2-6 | TRBV5-6 | ASSLVGSGANVLT
11 | TRBJ1-1 | TRBV5-4 | ASSLAGNTEAF
14 | TRBJ2-2 | TRBV15 | ATSILQGRSTGELF
15 | TRBJ2-7 | TRBV28 | ASSSIAGTSAYNEQY
12 | TRBJ1-2 | TRBV6-6 | ASRPTGDYYGYT
12 | TRBJ1-4 | TRBV6-1 | ASSETGVNEKLF
11 | TRBJ2-1 | TRBV7-6 | ASSPLLRGEQF
12 | TRBJ2-7 | TRBV5-1 | ASSLDRATYEQY
12 | TRBJ2-1 | TRBV5-1 | ASSLRATSNEQF
13 | TRBJ2-1 | TRBV11-3 | ASSLVAGGFNEQF
14 | TRBJ1-4 | TRBV4-1 | ASSQERSPGSEKLF
13 | TRBJ1-1 | TRBV15 | ATSRDGQGASKAF
13 | TRBJ1-1 | TRBV7-3 | ASSSQGQGVTEAF
11 | TRBJ2-4 | TRBV6-5 | ASSPRPGRSTY
13 | TRBJ2-5 | TRBV6-1 | ASSEVWGTQETQY